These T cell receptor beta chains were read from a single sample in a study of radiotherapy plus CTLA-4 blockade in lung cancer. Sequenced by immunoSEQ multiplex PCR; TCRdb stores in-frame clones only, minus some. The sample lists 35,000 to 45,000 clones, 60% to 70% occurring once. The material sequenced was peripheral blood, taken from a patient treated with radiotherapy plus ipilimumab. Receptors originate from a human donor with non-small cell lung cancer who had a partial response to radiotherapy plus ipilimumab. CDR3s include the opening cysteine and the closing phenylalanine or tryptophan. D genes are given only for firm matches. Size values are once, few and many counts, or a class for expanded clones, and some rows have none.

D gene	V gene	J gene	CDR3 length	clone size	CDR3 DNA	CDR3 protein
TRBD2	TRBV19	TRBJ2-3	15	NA	TGTGCCAGTAGTATCAGCGGGATGAGCACAGATACGCAGTATTTT	CASSISGMSTDTQYF
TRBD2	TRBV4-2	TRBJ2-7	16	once	TGTGCCAGCAGCCAAGTGTCGTCGGGAGGGGGCTACGAGCAGTACTTC	CASSQVSSGGGYEQYF
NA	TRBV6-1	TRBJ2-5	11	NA	TGTGCCAGCAGTGAAGCGTGGGCGCAGTACTTC	CASSEAWAQYF
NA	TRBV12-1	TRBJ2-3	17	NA	TGTGCCAGCAGCTTTTTGCAGGAGAGCGGAAGCACAGATACGCAGTATTTT	CASSFLQESGSTDTQYF
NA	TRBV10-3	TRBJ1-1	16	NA	TGTGCCATCAGTGAGGGGGGGACTGGACTGAACACTGAAGCTTTCTTT	CAISEGGTGLNTEAFF
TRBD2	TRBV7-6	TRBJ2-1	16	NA	TGTGCCAGCAGCTTAGCAGGGACTACCCTATACAATGAGCAGTTCTTC	CASSLAGTTLYNEQFF
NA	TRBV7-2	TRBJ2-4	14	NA	TGTGCCAGCAGCTATGCCCTCCCCGAGGACATTCAGTACTTC	CASSYALPEDIQYF
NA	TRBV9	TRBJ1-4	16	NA	TGTGCCAGCAGCGTTAGCCCCCACTCAACTAATGAAAAACTGTTTTTT	CASSVSPHSTNEKLFF
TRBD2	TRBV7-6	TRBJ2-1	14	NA	TGTGCCAGCAGACCGGGACTAGCGGGATATGAGCAGTTCTTC	CASRPGLAGYEQFF
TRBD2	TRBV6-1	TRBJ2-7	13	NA	TGTGCCAGCAGTGGGACTAGCGGGAGGGCGCAGTACTTC	CASSGTSGRAQYF
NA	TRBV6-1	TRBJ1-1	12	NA	TGTGCCAGCAGTGGGGGGGGCACTGAAGCTTTCTTT	CASSGGGTEAFF
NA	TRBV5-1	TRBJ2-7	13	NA	TGCGCCAGCAGCTTACAGGGTTCCTACGAGCAGTACTTC	CASSLQGSYEQYF
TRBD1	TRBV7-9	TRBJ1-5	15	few	TGTGCCAGCAGCCCAGGGGGGACAGGGACTCAGCCCCAGCATTTT	CASSPGGTGTQPQHF
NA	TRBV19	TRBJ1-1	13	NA	TGTGCCAGTAGTATAGAAAGGGGGAGTGAAGCTTTCTTT	CASSIERGSEAFF
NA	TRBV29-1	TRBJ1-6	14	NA	TGCAGCGTTGAGCCCCTACCAATGAATTCACCCCTCCACTTT	CSVEPLPMNSPLHF
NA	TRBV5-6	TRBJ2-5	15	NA	TGTGCCAGCAGCTTTTTCCGTCTCCCAGGAGAGACCCAGTACTTC	CASSFFRLPGETQYF
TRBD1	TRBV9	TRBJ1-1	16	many	TGTGCCAGCAGCCCTCGACAGGGTTTAGTCGGCACTGAAGCTTTCTTT	CASSPRQGLVGTEAFF
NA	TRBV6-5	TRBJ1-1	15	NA	TGTGCCAGCAGTTCTGAGAGGCCTCTGAACACTGAAGCTTTCTTT	CASSSERPLNTEAFF
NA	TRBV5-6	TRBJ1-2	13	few	TGTGCCAGCAGCGCAGGGGTGGGCTATGGCTACACCTTC	CASSAGVGYGYTF
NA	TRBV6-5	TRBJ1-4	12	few	TGTGCCACGCGTCGTACTAATGAAAAACTGTTTTTT	CATRRTNEKLFF
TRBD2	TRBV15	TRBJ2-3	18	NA	TGTGCCACCAGCGGATGGGGGACTAGCGGGGGGGCTACAGATACGCAGTATTTT	CATSGWGTSGGATDTQYF
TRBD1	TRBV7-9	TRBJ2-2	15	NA	TGTGCCAGCAGAGGGGACAGGGTCACCGGTTGGGAGCTGTTTTTT	CASRGDRVTGWELFF
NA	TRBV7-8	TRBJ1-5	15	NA	TGTGCCAGCAGCCGATTCTCCGGGGGCAATCAGCCCCAGCATTTT	CASSRFSGGNQPQHF
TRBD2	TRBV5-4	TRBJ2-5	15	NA	TGTGCCAGCAGCTCGTTCGGGGGGGCCACAGAGACCCAGTACTTC	CASSSFGGATETQYF
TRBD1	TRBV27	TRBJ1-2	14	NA	TGTGCCAGCAGTTTCGACAGGGCAGGCTATGGCTACACCTTC	CASSFDRAGYGYTF
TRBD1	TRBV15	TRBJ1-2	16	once	TGTGCCACCAGCAGAGATCGGGCAGGGGGATTCTATGGCTACACCTTC	CATSRDRAGGFYGYTF
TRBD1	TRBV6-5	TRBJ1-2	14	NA	TGTGCCAGCAGTCCCGGGACAGGGTTAGATGGCTACACCTTC	CASSPGTGLDGYTF
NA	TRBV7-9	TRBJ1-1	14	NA	TGTGCCAGCAGTACCCCAGGACAGAACACTGAAGCTTTCTTT	CASSTPGQNTEAFF
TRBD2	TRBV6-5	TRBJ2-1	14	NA	TGTGCCAGCAGTTACAAACTAGCGGACAATGAGCAGTTCTTC	CASSYKLADNEQFF
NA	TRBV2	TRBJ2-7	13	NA	TGTGCCAGCAGAGGACTGTCGTCCTACGAGCAGTACTTC	CASRGLSSYEQYF
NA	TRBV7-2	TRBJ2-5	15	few	TGTGCCAGCAGCTTAGAACAGCGGGCCACGGAGACCCAGTACTTC	CASSLEQRATETQYF
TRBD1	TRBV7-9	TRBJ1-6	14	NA	TGTGCCAGCAGCTCGGGACAGGGGAGTTCACCCCTCCACTTT	CASSSGQGSSPLHF
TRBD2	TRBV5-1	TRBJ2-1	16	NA	TGCGCCAGCAGCCCCGACGGCGGGAGAATGGGCAATGAGCAGTTCTTC	CASSPDGGRMGNEQFF
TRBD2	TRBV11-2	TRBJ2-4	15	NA	TGTGCCAGCAGTCCGGGACTAGCGGGGAGAAACATTCAGTACTTC	CASSPGLAGRNIQYF
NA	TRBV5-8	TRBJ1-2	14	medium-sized	TGTGCCAGCAGCCGTCAAGAGGCTGACTATGGCTACACCTTC	CASSRQEADYGYTF
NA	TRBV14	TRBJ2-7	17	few	TGTGCCAGCAGCCAAGATCTTAGCCCAGGGTACTCCTACGAGCAGTACTTC	CASSQDLSPGYSYEQYF
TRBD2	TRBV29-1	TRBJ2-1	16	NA	TGCAGCGTTGAAGCGGGAGGCCCTAGCTCCTACAATGAGCAGTTCTTC	CSVEAGGPSSYNEQFF
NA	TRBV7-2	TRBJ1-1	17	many	TGTGCCAGCAGCTTAGGAGTCTTGGACATACTGAACACTGAAGCTTTCTTT	CASSLGVLDILNTEAFF
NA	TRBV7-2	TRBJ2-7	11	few	TGTGCCAGTAGGGGCGGCTACGAGCAGTACTTC	CASRGGYEQYF
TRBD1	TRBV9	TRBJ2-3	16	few	TGTGCCAGCAGCGCCCGACAGGGGGATGACACAGATACGCAGTATTTT	CASSARQGDDTDTQYF
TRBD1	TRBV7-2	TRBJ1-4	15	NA	TGTGCCAGCAGCTTTGACAGGGGCCATAATGAAAAACTGTTTTTT	CASSFDRGHNEKLFF
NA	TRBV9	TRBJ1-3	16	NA	TGTGCCAGCAGCCCAGTGGGGCGAAGCTCTGGAAACACCATATATTTT	CASSPVGRSSGNTIYF
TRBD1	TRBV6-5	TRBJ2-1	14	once	TGTGCCAGCAGTTCACACCCGACAGGGAACGAGCAGTTCTTC	CASSSHPTGNEQFF
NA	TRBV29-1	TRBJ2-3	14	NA	TGCAGCGTTCGGGACAATTATGGCACAGATACGCAGTATTTT	CSVRDNYGTDTQYF
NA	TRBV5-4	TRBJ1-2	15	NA	TGTGCCAGCAGCGGTCGAGAGCAGGGACTCTATGGCTACACCTTC	CASSGREQGLYGYTF
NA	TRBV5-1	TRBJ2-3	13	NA	TGCGCCAGCAGCTTCAGGGATACAGATACGCAGTATTTT	CASSFRDTDTQYF
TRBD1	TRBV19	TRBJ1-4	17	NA	TGTGCCAGTAGTCCCCCCAGGACAGGGCCTTCGAGGGAAAAACTGTTTTTT	CASSPPRTGPSREKLFF
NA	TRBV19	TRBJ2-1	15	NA	TGTGCCAGTAGTATAGAACCCCGGAGGTCCCATGAGCAGTTCTTC	CASSIEPRRSHEQFF
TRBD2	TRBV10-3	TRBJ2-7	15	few	TGTGCCATCAGTGAGGTTCGGCTAGCGGGTAGCGAGCAGTACTTC	CAISEVRLAGSEQYF
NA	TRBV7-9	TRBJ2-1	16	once	TGTGCCAGCAGCCGTCGCGGTACAGGCGCATACAATGAGCAGTTCTTC	CASSRRGTGAYNEQFF
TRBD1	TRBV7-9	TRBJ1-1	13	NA	TGTGCCAGCAGCTACCGACAGGGCTTTGAAGCTTTCTTT	CASSYRQGFEAFF